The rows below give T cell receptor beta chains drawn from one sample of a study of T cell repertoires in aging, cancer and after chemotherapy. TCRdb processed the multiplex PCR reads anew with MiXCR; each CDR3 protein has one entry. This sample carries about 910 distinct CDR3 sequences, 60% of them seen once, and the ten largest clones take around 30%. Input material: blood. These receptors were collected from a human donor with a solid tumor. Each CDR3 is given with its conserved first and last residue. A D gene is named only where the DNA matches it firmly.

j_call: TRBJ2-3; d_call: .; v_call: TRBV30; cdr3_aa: CAWSRGEDTQYF
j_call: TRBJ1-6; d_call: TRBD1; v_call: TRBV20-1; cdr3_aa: CSAQRGQYNSPLHF
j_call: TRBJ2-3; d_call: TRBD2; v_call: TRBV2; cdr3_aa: CATSSGESTDTQYF
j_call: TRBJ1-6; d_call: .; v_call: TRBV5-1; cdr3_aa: CASSTQNSYNSPLHF
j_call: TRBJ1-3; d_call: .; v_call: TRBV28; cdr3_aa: CASSSPGNTIYF
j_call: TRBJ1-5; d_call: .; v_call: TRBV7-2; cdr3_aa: CASSSTGAYNQPQHF
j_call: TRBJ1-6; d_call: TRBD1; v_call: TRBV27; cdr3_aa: CASSLLDRVSPLHF
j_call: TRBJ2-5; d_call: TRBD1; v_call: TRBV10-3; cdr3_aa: CAISDRGRETQYF
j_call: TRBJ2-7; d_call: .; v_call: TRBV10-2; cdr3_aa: CASSEGRTLVYEQYF
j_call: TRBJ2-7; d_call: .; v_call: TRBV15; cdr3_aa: CATSRVGGSTYEQYF
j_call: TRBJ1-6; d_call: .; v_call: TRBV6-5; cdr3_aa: CATAPGQGTPLHF
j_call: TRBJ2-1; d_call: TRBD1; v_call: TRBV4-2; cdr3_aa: CASSLGQGVDNEQFF
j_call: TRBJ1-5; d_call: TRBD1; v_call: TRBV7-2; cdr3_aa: CASSSQGENQPQHF
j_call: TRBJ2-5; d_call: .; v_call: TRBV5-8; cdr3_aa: CASSLTGNQETQYF
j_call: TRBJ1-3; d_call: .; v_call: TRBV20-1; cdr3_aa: CSAGGHSGNTIYF
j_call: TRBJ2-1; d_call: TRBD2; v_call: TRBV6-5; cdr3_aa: CASSYSNSGGTNEQFF
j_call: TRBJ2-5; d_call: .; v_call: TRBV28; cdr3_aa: CASSSRGEETQYF
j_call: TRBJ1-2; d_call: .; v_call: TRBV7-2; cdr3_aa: CASSLGGGENYGYTF
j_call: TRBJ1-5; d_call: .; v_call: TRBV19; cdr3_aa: CASSIEEVGQPQHF
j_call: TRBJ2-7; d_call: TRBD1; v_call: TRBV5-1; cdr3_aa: CASSGGQGSLTYEQYF
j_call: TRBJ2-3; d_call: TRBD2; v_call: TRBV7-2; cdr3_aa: CASSLASGGTDTQYF
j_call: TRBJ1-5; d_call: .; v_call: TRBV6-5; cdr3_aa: CASSYRNQPQHF
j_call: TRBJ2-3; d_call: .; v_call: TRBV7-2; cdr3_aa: CASSQVSLRTQYF
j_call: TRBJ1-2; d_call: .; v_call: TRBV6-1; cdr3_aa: CASMKQGRDGYTF
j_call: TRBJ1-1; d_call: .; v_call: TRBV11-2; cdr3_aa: CASSFNRNTEAFF
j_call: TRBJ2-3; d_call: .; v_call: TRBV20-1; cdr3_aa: CSARTDRPLDTQYF
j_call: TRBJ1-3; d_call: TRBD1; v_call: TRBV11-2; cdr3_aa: CASSSGTGSSGNTIYF
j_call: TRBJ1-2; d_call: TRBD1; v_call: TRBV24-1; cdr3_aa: CATHPGQGAAGYTF
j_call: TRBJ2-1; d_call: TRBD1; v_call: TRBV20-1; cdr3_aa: CSATNLQGANEQFF
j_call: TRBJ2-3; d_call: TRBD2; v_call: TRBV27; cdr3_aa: CASSLERGPDTQYF
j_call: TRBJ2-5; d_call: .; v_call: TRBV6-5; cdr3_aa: CASSYANDQYF
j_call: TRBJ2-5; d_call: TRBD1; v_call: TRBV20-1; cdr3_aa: CSGTGQGLQGTQYF
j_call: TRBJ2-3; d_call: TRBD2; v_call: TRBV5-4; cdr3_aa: CASSFDSSGGMADTQYF
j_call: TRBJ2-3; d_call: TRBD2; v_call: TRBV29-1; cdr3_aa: CSGETSGRIPTDTQYF
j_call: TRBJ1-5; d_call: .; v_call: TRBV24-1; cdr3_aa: CATSRGNSNQPQHF
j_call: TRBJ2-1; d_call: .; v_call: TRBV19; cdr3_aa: CASSLDWRGREQFF
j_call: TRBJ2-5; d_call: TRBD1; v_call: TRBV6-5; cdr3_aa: CASRGIGQGWQETQYF
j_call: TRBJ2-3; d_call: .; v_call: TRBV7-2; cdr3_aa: CASSPGLTSTDTQYF
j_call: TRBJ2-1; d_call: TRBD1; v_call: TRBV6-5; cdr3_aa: CASSPETGASQGEQFF
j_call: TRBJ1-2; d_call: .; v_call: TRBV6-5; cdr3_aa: CATTTPGFYGYTF
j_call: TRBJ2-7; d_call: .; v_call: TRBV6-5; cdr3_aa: CASRIQALAEQYF
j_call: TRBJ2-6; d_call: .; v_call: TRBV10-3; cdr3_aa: CAISESSGANVLTF
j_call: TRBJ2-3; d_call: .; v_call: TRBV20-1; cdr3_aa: CSAGGQEADTQYF
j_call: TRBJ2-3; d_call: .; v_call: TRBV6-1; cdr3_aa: CASSEALRGGVDTQYF
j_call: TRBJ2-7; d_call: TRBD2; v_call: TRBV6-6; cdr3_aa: CASSYAGTSYEQYF
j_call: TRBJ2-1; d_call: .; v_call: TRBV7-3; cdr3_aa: CASSLGLVGGSHYNEQFF